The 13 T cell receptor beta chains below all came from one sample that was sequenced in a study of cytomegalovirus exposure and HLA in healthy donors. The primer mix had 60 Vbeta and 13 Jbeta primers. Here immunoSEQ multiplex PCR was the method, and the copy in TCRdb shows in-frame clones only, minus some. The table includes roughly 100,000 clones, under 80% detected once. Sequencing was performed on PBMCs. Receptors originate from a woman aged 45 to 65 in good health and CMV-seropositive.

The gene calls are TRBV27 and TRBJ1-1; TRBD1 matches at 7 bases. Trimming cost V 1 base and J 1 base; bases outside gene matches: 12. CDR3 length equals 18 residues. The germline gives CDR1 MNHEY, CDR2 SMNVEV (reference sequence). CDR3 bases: TGTGCCAGCAGTTTATACGGAGGGGGCGCGATAAGGAACACTGAAGCTTTCTTT. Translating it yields CASSLYGGGAIRNTEAFF.

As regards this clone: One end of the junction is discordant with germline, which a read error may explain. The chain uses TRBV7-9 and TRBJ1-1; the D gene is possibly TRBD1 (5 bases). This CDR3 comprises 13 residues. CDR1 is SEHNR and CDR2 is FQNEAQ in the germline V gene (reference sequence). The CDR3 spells CSSSLLGDTEAFF. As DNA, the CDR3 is TGTTCCAGCAGCTTACTAGGGGACACTGAAGCTTTCTTT.

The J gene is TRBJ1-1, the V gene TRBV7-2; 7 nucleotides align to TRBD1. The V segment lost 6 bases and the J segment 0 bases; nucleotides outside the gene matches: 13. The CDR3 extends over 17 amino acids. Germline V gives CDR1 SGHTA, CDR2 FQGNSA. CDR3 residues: CASRSIQGIGMNTEAFF. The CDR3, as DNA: TGTGCCAGCAGAAGTATACAGGGGATAGGAATGAACACTGAAGCTTTCTTT.

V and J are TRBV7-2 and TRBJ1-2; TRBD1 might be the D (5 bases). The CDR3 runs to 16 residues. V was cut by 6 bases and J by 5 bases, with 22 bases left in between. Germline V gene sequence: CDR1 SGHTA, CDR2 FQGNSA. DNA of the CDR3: TGTGCCAGCAGTCTTTTGGGGGGATCCGGGGGGTATGGCTACACCTTC. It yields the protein CASSLLGGSGGYGYTF.

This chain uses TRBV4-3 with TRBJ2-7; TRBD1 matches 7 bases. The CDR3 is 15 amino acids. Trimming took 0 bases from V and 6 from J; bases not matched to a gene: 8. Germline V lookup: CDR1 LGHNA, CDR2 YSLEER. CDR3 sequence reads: CASSQEHRGGGEQYF. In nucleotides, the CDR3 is TGCGCCAGCAGCCAAGAACATCGAGGGGGCGGCGAGCAGTACTTC.

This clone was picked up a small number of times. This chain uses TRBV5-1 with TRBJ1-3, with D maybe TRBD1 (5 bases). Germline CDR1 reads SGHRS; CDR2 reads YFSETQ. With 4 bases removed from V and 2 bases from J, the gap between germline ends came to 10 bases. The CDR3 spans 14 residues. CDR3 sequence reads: CASSPVGPGNTIYF. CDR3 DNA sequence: TGCGCCAGCAGCCCCGTGGGGCCTGGAAACACCATATATTTT.

The CDR3 DNA is TGCGCCAGCAGCTTGCAGCGGGGATTGGATACGCAGTATTTT. Translation gives CASSLQRGLDTQYF. The chain is built from TRBV5-1 and TRBJ2-3, with 7 bases aligning to TRBD2. The germline CDR1 and CDR2 sequences are SGHRS and YFSETQ. The V and J ends lost 1 base and 6 bases, in that order; junction bases with no gene match: 5. The CDR3 contains 14 residues.

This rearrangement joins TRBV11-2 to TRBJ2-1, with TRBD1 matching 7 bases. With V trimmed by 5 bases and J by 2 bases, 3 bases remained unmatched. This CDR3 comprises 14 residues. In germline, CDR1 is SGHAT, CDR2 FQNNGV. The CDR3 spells CASSQQGTYNEQFF. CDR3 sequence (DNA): TGTGCCAGCAGCCAACAGGGGACCTACAATGAGCAGTTCTTC. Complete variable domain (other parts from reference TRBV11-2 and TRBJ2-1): EAGVAQSPRYKIIEKRQSVAFWCNPISGHATLYWYQQILGQGPKLLIQFQNNGVVDDSQLPKDRFSAERLKGVDSTLKIQPAKLEDSAVYLCASSQQGTYNEQFFGPGTRLTVL.

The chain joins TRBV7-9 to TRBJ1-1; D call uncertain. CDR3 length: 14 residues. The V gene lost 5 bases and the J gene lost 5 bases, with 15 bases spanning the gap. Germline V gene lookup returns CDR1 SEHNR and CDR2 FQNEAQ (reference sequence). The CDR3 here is CASSVGLSGTEAFF. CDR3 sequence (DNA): TGTGCCAGCAGCGTAGGACTATCCGGGACTGAAGCTTTCTTT.

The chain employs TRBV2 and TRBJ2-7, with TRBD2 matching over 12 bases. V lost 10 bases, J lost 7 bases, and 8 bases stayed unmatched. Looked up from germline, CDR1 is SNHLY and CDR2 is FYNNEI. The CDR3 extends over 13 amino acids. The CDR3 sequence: CATRLAGDWEQYF. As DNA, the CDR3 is TGTGCCACGAGACTAGCGGGGGACTGGGAGCAGTACTTC. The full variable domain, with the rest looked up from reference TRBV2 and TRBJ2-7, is EPEVTQTPSHQVTQMGQEVILRCVPISNHLYFYWYRQILGQKVEFLVSFYNNEISEKSEIFDDQFSVERPDGSNFTLKIRSTKLEDSAMYFCATRLAGDWEQYFGPGTRLTVT.

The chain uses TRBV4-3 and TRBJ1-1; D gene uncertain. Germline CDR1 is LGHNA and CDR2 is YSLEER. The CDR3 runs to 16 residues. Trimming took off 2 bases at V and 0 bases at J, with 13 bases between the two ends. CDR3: CASSQNLAAMNTEAFF. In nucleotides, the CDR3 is TGCGCCAGCAGCCAAAACTTAGCAGCCATGAACACTGAAGCTTTCTTT.

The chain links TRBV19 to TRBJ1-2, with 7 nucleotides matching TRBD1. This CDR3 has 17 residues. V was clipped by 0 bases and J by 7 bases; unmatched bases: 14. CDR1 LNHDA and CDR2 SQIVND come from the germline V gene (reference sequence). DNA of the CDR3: TGTGCCAGTAGTATAGATGTAGGGGGCCGACTCTCCGGTGGCTACACCTTC. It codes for CASSIDVGGRLSGGYTF.

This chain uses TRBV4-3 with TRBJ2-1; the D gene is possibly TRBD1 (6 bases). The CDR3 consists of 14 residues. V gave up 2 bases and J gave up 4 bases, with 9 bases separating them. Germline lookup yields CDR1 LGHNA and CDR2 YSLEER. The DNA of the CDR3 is TGCGCCAGCAGCCAAACGCAGGGGTACAATGAGCAGTTCTTC. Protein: CASSQTQGYNEQFF.